This TCR beta chain comes out of a study of blood T cell repertoires in COVID-19 (TCRdb year 2020). Background on the whole study: Samples from collaborators originated in the United States, Italy and Spain and spanned both the acute and convalescent phases of COVID-19. A de-identified subject ID, COVID-19 status, age in years and sex were almost always included in the sample metadata. The samples were drawn from the first 160 participants of the ongoing ImmuneRACE study and from 1,254 subjects provided by 6 global collaborators. The repertoires were released in a freely available public database intended as a resource for research on the immune response to SARS-CoV-2. Where available, HLA class I and class II types were obtained from metadata supplied by the sample provider rather than from assay-based typing. The prospective study material was composed of cDNA or gDNA derived from T cells, B-cell-depleted T cells, or PBMCs. Subjects who had been exposed to COVID-19, were actively infected with it, or had recovered from it provided the deeply sampled blood TCRbeta repertoires that made up the dataset.

TCRbeta CDR3 regions were amplified from genomic DNA by means of the immunoSEQ Assay, a bias-controlled multiplex PCR. Turning to the authors' computational methods: The number of nucleated cells in each sample was estimated from the amplification of reference gene primers within the assay. To quantify the absolute abundance of each unique TCRbeta CDR3 rearrangement, sequence reads were collapsed and filtered. Productive Simpson clonality was computed per sample as the square root of Simpson's diversity index over productive rearrangements. As stored in TCRdb, this immuneACCESS dataset retains in-frame rearrangements with V and J assigned. A fraction of the clones does not appear; measured against another copy, unresolved V genes explain less than half of the discrepancy, and the remainder lacks a known reason. V and J calls and clone size follow that table, whereas D and trimming were derived from the DNA. This sample has about 150,000 clones in its table, and roughly four fifths of those were observed once. The ten largest account for around an eighth of the sample.

At one collaborating source in Seattle, patients were enrolled during active infection and were followed longitudinally through the course of disease. The collaborating institutions used their own protocols to collect whole blood in K2EDTA tubes. For TCRbeta analysis, collaborator samples were shipped as frozen whole blood, as isolated PBMCs, or as DNA extracted from either sample type. CDR1 LNHDA and CDR2 SQIVND are derived from the germline V gene (reference sequence). There are 18 amino acids in the CDR3, from cysteine to phenylalanine inclusive. The entry retains the CDR3 DNA only, 54 bases that are in frame from base 1. Trimming takes 0 bases off V and 9 bases off J; junction bases not matched to a gene: 14. General findings and caveats noted by the study authors: The quantity of clinical and demographic metadata differed by source and by participant and was supplied without curation.

A note on this clone: Its target antigen remains unknown. Qualities for individual bases were not recorded, and no much larger clone is one base off.

This sequence originates from an older woman with COVID-19, enrolled during active disease. The sequenced sample consisted of peripheral blood. Recombination linked TRBV19 to TRBJ2-1; 10 middle bases align to TRBD2. Here is the DNA: TGTGCCAGTAGTATAGAGGTGGGGACTAGCGAAATACAAAGTGAGCAGTTCTTC. Its protein is CASSIEVGTSEIQSEQFF.